This T cell receptor beta chain was identified in a study of OX40 agonist ivuxolimab in advanced cancers. In the study overall: At approximately 80% male, the cohort had a mean age of 60 years, ranging from about 23 to 79. Prior checkpoint blockade (anti-PD-1, anti-PD-L1 or anti-CTLA-4) was permitted; 35% to 50% had it. Study-wide results and limits: No antigen was identified for the clonally expanded peripheral T cells. Among T cells, CD8+ cells averaged more expanded clones than CD4+ cells.

As regards this clone: Its antigen is still unknown.

Assay: immunoSEQ multiplex PCR; the TCRdb copy retains only in-frame clones and omits some. The sample includes about 69,000 clones, roughly 84% of them seen just once. In germline, CDR1 is SGHTA, CDR2 FQGTGA. The CDR3 has 12 residues. Trimming took off 1 base at V and 7 bases at J, with 8 bases between the two ends. The sequence was obtained from an adult with an advanced solid tumor such as melanoma, head and neck, liver or kidney cancer. The rearrangement uses TRBV7-3 and TRBJ2-7; D uncertain. The sequencing used CD4+ or CD8+ T cells sorted from blood, collected in a trial of the OX40 agonist ivuxolimab. The CDR3 loop reads CASSLNHGEQYF. CDR3 nucleotides: TGTGCCAGCAGCTTAAATCATGGGGAGCAGTACTTC.